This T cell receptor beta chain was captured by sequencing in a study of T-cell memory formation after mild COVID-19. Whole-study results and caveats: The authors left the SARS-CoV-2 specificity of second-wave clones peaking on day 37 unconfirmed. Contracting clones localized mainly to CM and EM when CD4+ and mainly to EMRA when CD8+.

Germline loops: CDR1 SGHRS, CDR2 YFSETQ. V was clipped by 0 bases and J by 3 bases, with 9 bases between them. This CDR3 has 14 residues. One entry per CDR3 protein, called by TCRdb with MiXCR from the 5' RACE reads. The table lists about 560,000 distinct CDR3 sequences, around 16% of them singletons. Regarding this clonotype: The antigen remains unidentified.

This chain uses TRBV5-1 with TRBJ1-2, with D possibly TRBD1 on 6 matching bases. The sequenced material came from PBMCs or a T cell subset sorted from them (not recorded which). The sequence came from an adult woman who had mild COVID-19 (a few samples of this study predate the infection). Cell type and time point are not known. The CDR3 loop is CASSLEDRDYGYTF. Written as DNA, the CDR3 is TGCGCCAGCAGCTTGGAGGACAGAGACTATGGCTACACCTTC.